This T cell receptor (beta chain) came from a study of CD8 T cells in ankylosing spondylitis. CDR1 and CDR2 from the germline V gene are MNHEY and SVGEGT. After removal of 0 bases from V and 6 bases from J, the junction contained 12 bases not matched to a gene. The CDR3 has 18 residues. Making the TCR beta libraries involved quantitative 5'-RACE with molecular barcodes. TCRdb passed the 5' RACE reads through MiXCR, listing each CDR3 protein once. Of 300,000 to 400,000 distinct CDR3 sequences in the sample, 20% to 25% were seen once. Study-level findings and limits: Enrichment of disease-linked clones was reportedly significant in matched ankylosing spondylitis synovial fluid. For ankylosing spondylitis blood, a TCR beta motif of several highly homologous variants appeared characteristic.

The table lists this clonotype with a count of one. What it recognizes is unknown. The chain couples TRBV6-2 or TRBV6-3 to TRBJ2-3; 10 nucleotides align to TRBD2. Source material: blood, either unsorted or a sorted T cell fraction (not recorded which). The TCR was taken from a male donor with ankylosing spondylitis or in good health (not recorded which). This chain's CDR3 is CASSYSLPSGGTLDTQYF. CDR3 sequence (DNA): TGTGCCAGCAGTTACTCACTCCCTAGCGGGGGAACCTTGGATACGCAGTATTTT.